This T cell receptor (beta chain) derives from a study of graft-versus-host responses after intestinal transplantation. Turning to the study itself: Uniformly, recipients were administered anti-thymocyte globulin induction with subsequent tacrolimus and steroids for roughly three years. Broader study findings: Investigators detected GvH clones in recipient marrow, with some emerging earlier in ileum or blood. HvG clone declines early post-transplant were associated with peak circulating GvH levels.

Libraries were prepared by immunoSEQ multiplex PCR; TCRdb keeps only in-frame clonotypes and omits some of them. The sample consists of fewer than 130,000 clones, around 93% of them appearing once. On this clone: What it binds is unknown.

The sample in question was unstimulated CD8+ T cells sorted from spleen or lymph node cells, obtained before intestinal transplant. The sequence was obtained from a human donor who received an intestinal transplant.

The CDR3 DNA reads TGTGCCAGCAGCGTAGCTCACGAGCCCAGGCCTAGCACAGATACGCAGTATTTT. Its protein is CASSVAHEPRPSTDTQYF. V usage is TRBV9 and J usage is TRBJ2-3; D unresolved. Germline V gene sequence: CDR1 SGDLS, CDR2 YYNGEE. V gave up 0 bases and J gave up 0 bases, with 17 bases separating them. The length of the CDR3 is 18 residues.